Listed below are T cell receptor beta chains from one sample, sequenced in a study of cytomegalovirus exposure and HLA in healthy donors. Profiled with immunoSEQ multiplex PCR; TCRdb holds only in-frame clones, not every one. The sample includes some 110,000 clones, 74% of them seen just once. Material for sequencing was PBMCs. Source of these receptors: a woman aged 45-60 years in good health and CMV-seropositive. CDR3s include the opening cysteine and the closing phenylalanine or tryptophan. A D gene is named only where the DNA matches it firmly. The size entry is marked missing in some rows and otherwise reads once, few, many or a size class.

>14|TRBV2|TRBJ2-6|-|-
TGTGCCAGCAGTGAATCCGGGAGGGCCAACGTCCTGACTTTC
CASSESGRANVLTF
>14|TRBV5-3|TRBJ2-4|-|-
TGTGCCAGAAGCTTGGTACTCGGCAAAAACATTCAGTACTTC
CARSLVLGKNIQYF
>14|TRBV7-9|TRBJ2-5|-|TRBD1
TGTGCCAGCAGCGCCGAGGGGGCTGGAGAGACCCAGTACTTC
CASSAEGAGETQYF
>14|TRBV6-1|TRBJ2-7|few|-
TGTGCCAGCAGTGAAGGAAACCGGTTCTACGAGCAGTACTTC
CASSEGNRFYEQYF
>15|TRBV5-1|TRBJ1-1|few|TRBD1
TGCGCCAGCAGCTCTAGGACAGGGGGAAGCACTGAAGCTTTCTTT
CASSSRTGGSTEAFF
>12|TRBV28|TRBJ1-2|-|-
TGTGCCAGCAGTTTACCAGGGTATGGCTACACCTTC
CASSLPGYGYTF
>18|TRBV4-3|TRBJ2-7|-|-
TGCGCCAGCAGCCAGAATTCAGCATGGGGACTTGGAATCTACGAGCAGTACTTC
CASSQNSAWGLGIYEQYF
>16|TRBV28|TRBJ1-2|-|-
TGTGCCAGCAGTTCCCCAGGTTCTCTCGCTAACTATGGCTACACCTTC
CASSSPGSLANYGYTF
>11|TRBV29-1|TRBJ1-2|-|TRBD1
TGCAGCGTTGTAGGGGGCGACGGCTACACCTTC
CSVVGGDGYTF
>15|TRBV5-6|TRBJ1-3|-|-
TGTGCCAGCAGCAGGAGGACGGAGAAGGCGAACACCATATATTTT
CASSRRTEKANTIYF
>15|TRBV6-6|TRBJ2-1|-|-
TGTGCCACCTCTTCGCGAGGGGGTTTCGACAATGAGCAGTTCTTC
CATSSRGGFDNEQFF
>14|TRBV18|TRBJ2-7|once|-
TGTGCCAGCTCACCAGGCCTGACTACCTACGAGCAGTACTTC
CASSPGLTTYEQYF
>13|TRBV19|TRBJ2-5|-|-
TGTGCCAGTAGCACGGTCCGGGGGGAGACCCAGTACTTC
CASSTVRGETQYF
>12|TRBV27|TRBJ2-5|-|-
TGTGCCAGCAGCACAGACCAAGAGACCCAGTACTTC
CASSTDQETQYF
>14|TRBV1|TRBJ2-5|few|-
TGCACCAGCAGCCCCCGGGGGGCCCACGAGACCCAGTACTTC
CTSSPRGAHETQYF
>16|TRBV5-1|TRBJ1-2|-|-
TGCGCCAGCAGCTTTGGTGTCGGGGGGCTAGACTATGGCTACACCTTC
CASSFGVGGLDYGYTF
>13|TRBV6-5|TRBJ1-1|few|TRBD1
TGTGCCAGCACCGGACAGGGGGACACTGAAGCTTTCTTT
CASTGQGDTEAFF
>16|TRBV19|TRBJ2-1|-|-
TGTGCCAGTAGTATAATTCAGGGTTGGGACTACAATGAGCAGTTCTTC
CASSIIQGWDYNEQFF
>15|TRBV5-1|TRBJ2-7|-|TRBD2
TGCGCCAGCAGCTTGGATAGCGGGGGAGTCTACGAGCAGTACTTC
CASSLDSGGVYEQYF
>17|TRBV19|TRBJ2-1|-|TRBD2
TGTGCCCTAACTCGGACTAGCGGTCCCAGCTCCTACAATGAGCAGTTCTTC
CALTRTSGPSSYNEQFF
>19|TRBV11-2|TRBJ2-1|-|TRBD2
TGTGCCAGCAGCTCCGACGGACTAGCGGGGCGTAACTCCTACAATGAGCAGTTCTTC
CASSSDGLAGRNSYNEQFF
>16|TRBV12-5|TRBJ1-6|-|-
TGTGCTAGTGGTTTCAGGGGATTCTCCTATAATTCACCCCTCCACTTT
CASGFRGFSYNSPLHF
>12|TRBV10-2|TRBJ1-4|few|-
TGCGCCAGCAGTGCCGGGACAGAAAAACTGTTTTTT
CASSAGTEKLFF
>11|TRBV7-3|TRBJ1-1|-|-
TGTGCCACCCGGGTTCGGGGGGGAGCTTTCTTT
CATRVRGGAFF
>14|TRBV6-5|TRBJ2-7|-|TRBD1
TGTGCCAGGAGACCCGGGACAGGGTCCTACGAGCAGTACTTC
CARRPGTGSYEQYF
>14|TRBV6-5|TRBJ2-1|once|TRBD1
TGTGCCAGCAGCCGGGGACAGGGTTACAATGAGCAGTTCTTC
CASSRGQGYNEQFF
>12|TRBV15|TRBJ2-7|-|-
TGTGCCACCAGCAGAGATAAGGGGTCGCAGTACTTC
CATSRDKGSQYF
>14|TRBV5-1|TRBJ2-7|-|-
TGCGCCAGCAGCTTGGACGGAGGCCGCTACGAGCAGTACTTC
CASSLDGGRYEQYF